The rows below give T cell receptor beta chains drawn from one sample of a study of blood T cell repertoires in COVID-19. TCRdb's table, derived via immunoSEQ multiplex PCR, lists solely in-frame clones and lacks some. The sample has approximately 190,000 clones, roughly 86% seen once. Input material: peripheral blood. Receptors were obtained from a woman aged 70-85 years with active or convalescent COVID-19. Each CDR3 is given with its conserved first and last residue. The D gene is left open where the match is weak. Some rows have no size entry. The others give once, few or many, or a class for an expanded clone.

V gene	clone size	J gene	D gene	CDR3 protein	CDR3 DNA
TRBV11-2	.	TRBJ1-2	.	CASSLTRTGPGYTF	TGTGCCAGCAGCCTAACTCGTACAGGGCCTGGCTACACCTTC
TRBV19	.	TRBJ2-1	.	CASKGESGYNEQFF	TGTGCCAGTAAGGGAGAATCTGGCTACAATGAGCAGTTCTTC
TRBV5-6	.	TRBJ2-7	TRBD2	CASSLWLSSGRPHEQYF	TGTGCCAGCAGCTTGTGGTTGTCTAGCGGGAGGCCCCACGAGCAGTACTTC
TRBV2	.	TRBJ2-1	.	CASSLEPGAYNEQFF	TGTGCCAGCAGCTTGGAGCCAGGGGCGTACAATGAGCAGTTCTTC
TRBV19	.	TRBJ1-1	.	CASSIGQTNTEAFF	TGTGCCAGTAGTATAGGACAGACGAACACTGAAGCTTTCTTT
TRBV30	.	TRBJ2-3	.	CAWTPGSITDTQYF	TGTGCCTGGACCCCCGGGAGTATTACAGATACGCAGTATTTT
TRBV28	.	TRBJ1-3	TRBD1	CASSFLQGGSGNTIYF	TGTGCCAGCAGTTTCCTACAGGGGGGTTCTGGAAACACCATATATTTT
TRBV4-1	.	TRBJ2-5	.	CASSRDSGAETQYF	TGCGCCAGCAGCCGTGACAGTGGGGCGGAGACCCAGTACTTC
TRBV5-1	.	TRBJ2-1	.	CASTVSGPKSSNEQFF	TGCGCCAGCACGGTCTCAGGGCCTAAATCTTCGAATGAGCAGTTCTTC
TRBV7-9	.	TRBJ1-2	.	CASSPGQYGYTF	TGTGCCAGCAGCCCAGGACAGTATGGCTACACCTTC
TRBV6-6	.	TRBJ2-5	TRBD2	CASSFTSGETQYF	TGTGCCAGCAGCTTCACTAGCGGCGAGACCCAGTACTTC
TRBV19	.	TRBJ2-7	.	CASSMRGSPNYEQYF	TGTGCCAGTAGTATGAGAGGGAGTCCGAATTACGAGCAGTACTTC
TRBV19	.	TRBJ1-4	.	CASSIVPADSATNEKLFF	TGTGCCAGTAGTATAGTTCCCGCGGACAGTGCAACTAATGAAAAACTGTTTTTT
TRBV11-2	.	TRBJ2-3	TRBD2	CASSLQGGLAGVDDTQYF	TGTGCCAGCAGCTTACAGGGTGGACTAGCGGGAGTTGATGATACGCAGTATTTT
TRBV11-2	.	TRBJ2-7	.	CASSLDSLEAYEQYF	TGTGCCAGCAGCTTAGACAGCCTGGAGGCCTACGAGCAGTACTTC
TRBV11-3	few	TRBJ2-2	TRBD1	CASSWIGQGNTGELFF	TGTGCCAGCAGCTGGATCGGACAGGGGAACACCGGGGAGCTGTTTTTT
TRBV18	.	TRBJ1-5	TRBD1	CASSPVSTGRNQPQHF	TGTGCCAGCTCACCCGTTTCGACAGGGCGGAATCAGCCCCAGCATTTT
TRBV28	.	TRBJ2-1	TRBD2	CASSYVGLAGFNEQFF	TGTGCCAGCAGTTATGTCGGACTAGCGGGATTCAATGAGCAGTTCTTC
TRBV5-6	.	TRBJ2-7	.	CASSLANSGSGEQYF	TGTGCCAGCAGCTTGGCCAATTCGGGATCTGGGGAGCAGTACTTC
TRBV11-2	.	TRBJ2-3	.	CASSLGTSWYF	TGTGCCAGCAGCTTAGGGACTTCATGGTATTTT
TRBV5-1	.	TRBJ1-1	.	CASSLVVGGDTEAFF	TGCGCCAGCAGCTTGGTCGTTGGCGGTGACACTGAAGCTTTCTTT
TRBV7-3	.	TRBJ2-6	TRBD1	CASSSSTGVGANVLTF	TGTGCCAGCAGCTCTAGTACAGGGGTAGGGGCCAACGTCCTGACTTTC
TRBV5-4	.	TRBJ2-1	TRBD2	CASSPGTRGNEQFF	TGTGCCAGCAGCCCCGGGACTAGGGGTAATGAGCAGTTCTTC
TRBV7-9	.	TRBJ2-1	.	CASSPESRDEQFF	TGTGCCAGCAGCCCAGAGTCCAGGGATGAGCAGTTCTTC
TRBV9	.	TRBJ2-1	.	CASSVAIVGEDNEQFF	TGTGCCAGCAGCGTAGCGATCGTTGGGGAGGACAATGAGCAGTTCTTC
TRBV4-1	once	TRBJ1-1	TRBD1	CASSQLGTGLMAEAFF	TGCGCCAGCAGCCAACTCGGGACAGGCCTTATGGCTGAAGCTTTCTTT
TRBV7-9	.	TRBJ1-1	TRBD1	CASSGRQGANAEAFF	TGTGCCAGCAGCGGGCGACAGGGGGCAAATGCTGAAGCTTTCTTT
TRBV18	.	TRBJ2-5	.	CASSPGQQPETQYF	TGTGCCAGCTCACCCGGACAGCAACCAGAGACCCAGTACTTC
TRBV7-8	.	TRBJ1-5	.	CASSLSGGNQPQHF	TGTGCCAGCAGCTTATCGGGTGGCAATCAGCCCCAGCATTTT
TRBV10-3	.	TRBJ2-7	TRBD1	CAISGGDRVDEQYF	TGTGCCATCAGCGGAGGGGACAGGGTCGACGAGCAGTACTTC
TRBV2	.	TRBJ1-5	TRBD1	CASIRDRGPQPQHF	TGTGCCAGCATCCGGGACAGGGGGCCTCAGCCCCAGCATTTT
TRBV5-1	.	TRBJ2-1	TRBD2	CASSFPGGHGNEQFF	TGCGCCAGCAGCTTCCCGGGAGGTCACGGGAATGAGCAGTTCTTC
TRBV11-2	few	TRBJ2-3	TRBD2	CASSLGGLAGGADTQYF	TGTGCCAGCAGCTTAGGGGGACTAGCGGGAGGGGCAGATACGCAGTATTTT
TRBV7-3	.	TRBJ2-5	TRBD2	CASSLTSLETQYF	TGTGCCAGCAGCTTGACTAGCCTAGAGACCCAGTACTTC
TRBV5-6	once	TRBJ1-2	.	CASSLQGSNYGYTF	TGTGCCAGCAGCTTGCAGGGGAGTAACTATGGCTACACCTTC